This T cell receptor (beta chain) was profiled in a study of T cell responses to AZD1222 COVID-19 vaccine. The wider study: Second-dose intervals near 4 or 12 weeks were combined. The study's findings and limits: At baseline, just a handful of AZD1222 recipients tested seropositive.

Clones were sequenced by immunoSEQ multiplex PCR, and TCRdb holds only the in-frame ones, with some missing. The profile covers roughly 77,000 clones, with approximately 91% appearing a single time and roughly 5.6% taken by the ten largest. V was shortened by 5 bases and J by 6 bases, with 14 bases between the two germline ends. Germline V gene sequence: CDR1 MNHEY, CDR2 SVGAGI. This CDR3 is 14 amino acids long. Comments on this clone: No antigen is known for it.

The receptor's source is an adult in good health. The specimen comprised peripheral blood, sampled on day 0 of AZD1222 vaccination. The V and J genes are TRBV6-5 and TRBJ2-4, with a weak D call TRBD1 (5 bases). The DNA for the CDR3 is TGTGCCAGCAGTCTATCGACAGCGAGAAACATTCAGTACTTC. Its translation is CASSLSTARNIQYF.